Shown below are 15 T cell receptor beta chains from a single sample sequenced in a study of shared clonotypes between healthy human individuals. Measured with immunoSEQ multiplex PCR; TCRdb has only the in-frame clones, and not every one. The data contain over a million clones, 95% to 97% of them singletons. The sequenced material came from naive CD4+ T cells sorted from blood. Subset given: CD45RA+ positively selected. Source of these receptors: a man in his thirties or forties in good health.

The chain links TRBV18 to TRBJ2-3; 9 bases agree with TRBD2. This CDR3 has 16 residues. Germline-derived CDR1 and CDR2 are KGHSH and LQKENI. V was pared by 2 bases and J by 0 bases, with 3 bases of the junction left unmatched. The CDR3 loop reads CASSPEREDSTDTQYF. CDR3 in DNA: TGTGCCAGCTCACCAGAGCGGGAGGACAGCACAGATACGCAGTATTTT.

This chain uses TRBV6-4 with TRBJ2-5; D is perhaps TRBD1 (5 bases). The length of the CDR3 is 13 residues. V was trimmed by 8 bases and J by 4 bases, leaving 14 bases between them. Germline-derived CDR1 and CDR2 are MRHNA and SNTAGT. CDR3 sequence: CASGARAPETQYF. CDR3 nucleotide sequence: TGTGCCAGCGGAGCCAGGGCCCCAGAGACCCAGTACTTC.

The chain employs TRBV11-2 and TRBJ1-1, with unresolved D. CDR1 is SGHAT and CDR2 is FQNNGV in the germline V gene. Trimming removed 1 base at V and 6 bases at J, with 9 bases between. The CDR3 has 13 residues. The CDR3 reads CASSLVGGPEAFF. As DNA, the CDR3 is TGTGCCAGCAGCTTAGTAGGCGGACCTGAAGCTTTCTTT.

V is TRBV30 and J is TRBJ2-7; D is perhaps TRBD2 (7 bases). Trimming pared 1 base from V and 0 bases from J, leaving 19 bases between. Germline V gives CDR1 GTSNPN, CDR2 SVGIG (reference sequence). The CDR3 length is 17 residues. The CDR3 loop reads CAWSGAGAILLSYEQYF. The CDR3 coding sequence is TGTGCCTGGAGTGGGGCGGGGGCTATTCTCCTCTCCTACGAGCAGTACTTC.

The chain recombines TRBV7-2 with TRBJ2-3; weak D call: TRBD1 (5 bases). This CDR3 is 14 amino acids long. The V end lost 2 bases, the J end lost 4 bases, and 10 bases lay between the germline ends. In germline, CDR1 is SGHTA, CDR2 FQGNSA. The CDR3 DNA sequence: TGTGCCAGCAGCTTAACTGGGGCGTCAGATACGCAGTATTTT. Translating it yields CASSLTGASDTQYF.

This clone has just one count. This chain joins TRBV6-1 and TRBJ2-7; D not resolved. CDR1 is MNHNS and CDR2 is SASEGT in the germline V gene. This CDR3 is 12 amino acids long. With 6 bases removed from V and 9 bases from J, the gap between germline ends came to 15 bases. Here the CDR3 DNA reads TGTGCCAGCAGCGCACCTTCGTGGCGGCAGTACTTC. Its protein product is CASSAPSWRQYF.

V gene TRBV18 combines with J gene TRBJ2-5; TRBD1 is a possible D gene (5 bases). The CDR3 consists of 14 residues. The germline gives CDR1 KGHSH, CDR2 LQKENI. The V and J ends lost 2 bases and 5 bases respectively, with 12 bases between them. CDR3 protein: CASSPGAGRETQYF. As DNA, the CDR3 is TGTGCCAGCTCACCAGGGGCAGGAAGGGAGACCCAGTACTTC.

This chain joins TRBV7-9 and TRBJ2-2, with no clear D. Germline CDR1 reads SEHNR; CDR2 reads FQNEAQ (reference sequence). The CDR3 runs to 14 residues. Trimming took off 2 bases at V and 6 bases at J, with 10 bases between the two ends. The CDR3 sequence is CASSLSIYAGELFF. The CDR3 region has the DNA TGTGCCAGCAGCTTAAGTATTTACGCCGGGGAGCTGTTTTTT.

The J gene is TRBJ2-7, the V gene TRBV11-2; no clear D gene. With 5 bases removed from V and 6 bases from J, the gap between germline ends came to 11 bases. Germline V CDR1 and CDR2: SGHAT, FQNNGV. CDR3 length: 12 residues. The CDR3 spells CASSHEAREQYF. The CDR3 coding sequence is TGTGCCAGCAGCCACGAAGCCCGCGAGCAGTACTTC.

This chain uses TRBV5-5 with TRBJ2-7, with 9 bases aligning to TRBD2. The V and J ends lost 0 bases and 4 bases, in that order; junction bases with no gene match: 11. Germline CDR1 and CDR2: SGHKS and YYEKEE (reference sequence). The CDR3 spans 17 residues. CDR3: CASSLGLAAKGRYEQYF. For the CDR3, the DNA is TGTGCCAGCAGCTTGGGACTAGCGGCAAAAGGAAGATACGAGCAGTACTTC.

The chain has TRBV15 and TRBJ2-3; D is undetermined. The germline V gene encodes CDR1 LNHNV and CDR2 YYDKDF (reference sequence). This CDR3 is built from 13 residues. Trimming cost V 8 bases and J 0 bases, with 9 bases left between them. The chain's CDR3 is CATSVGSTDTQYF. The CDR3 region has the DNA TGTGCCACCTCCGTGGGAAGCACAGATACGCAGTATTTT.

The chain uses TRBV5-1 and TRBJ2-1; TRBD2 agrees at 7 bases. In germline, CDR1 is SGHRS, CDR2 YFSETQ. The CDR3 covers 15 residues. The trim removed 1 base at V and 3 bases at J, leaving 4 bases unmatched. The CDR3 bases are TGCGCCAGCAGCTTGCCGGGAGGCGACTACAATGAGCAGTTCTTC. Protein product: CASSLPGGDYNEQFF.

The V call is TRBV18, the J call TRBJ2-7; no reliable D call. This CDR3 spans 14 amino acids. Trimming took off 4 bases at V and 0 bases at J, with 10 bases between the two ends. Germline CDR1 KGHSH, CDR2 LQKENI. CDR3 DNA: TGTGCCAGCTCACTTAAGACCGGCTCCTACGAGCAGTACTTC. This encodes CASSLKTGSYEQYF.

The gene calls are TRBV14 and TRBJ2-7; TRBD2 agrees at 7 bases. Germline lookup yields CDR1 SGHDN and CDR2 FVKESK. Trimming removed 0 bases from V and 5 bases from J; junction bases left unmatched: 16. This CDR3 contains 18 residues. The CDR3 sequence: CASSQDLGGVPFLDEQYF. CDR3 sequence (DNA): TGTGCCAGCAGCCAAGATTTGGGAGGGGTACCGTTCCTTGACGAGCAGTACTTC. The entire variable domain, with the rest obtained from reference TRBV14 and TRBJ2-7, is as follows: EAGVTQFPSHSVIEKGQTVTLRCDPISGHDNLYWYRRVMGKEIKFLLHFVKESKQDESGMPNNRFLAERTGGTYSTLKVQPAELEDSGVYFCASSQDLGGVPFLDEQYFGPGTRLTVT.

The chain carries TRBV7-2 and TRBJ2-3, with unresolved D. The CDR3 is 13 residues long. The V end was cut by 0 bases, the J end by 4 bases, with 5 bases between. Germline V gene data show CDR1 as SGHTA and CDR2 as FQGNSA. The CDR3 bases are TGTGCCAGCAGCTTAGCGATGGCAGATACGCAGTATTTT. It yields the protein CASSLAMADTQYF.